This T cell receptor beta chain came from a study of T cells in Graves' hyperthyroidism and ophthalmopathy. The study's findings and limits: Most thyroid clonotypes with frequency above 0.001 were detected in blood.

RNA transcripts were the template for amplifying TCR beta CDR3 regions. With the HTBI primer set, the TCR CDR3 went through a first round of RT-PCR. TCRdb reanalysed the multiplex PCR reads using MiXCR and keeps one entry per CDR3 protein. The sample carries hundreds of thousands of distinct CDR3 sequences, approximately 17% recorded once. At least ten counts were recorded for this clonotype. Its antigen is undetermined. Germline CDR1 and CDR2: SGHTA and FQGNSA. V lost 7 bases, J lost 2 bases, and 15 bases lay in between. There are 14 residues in the CDR3. Sequencing was done on a sample of blood. The source of this sequence is a woman aged 60-70 years with Graves' ophthalmopathy. The chain combines TRBV7-2 with TRBJ2-7; either TRBD1 or TRBD2 may supply D (5 bases each). CDR3 residues: CASTSTGAAYEQYF. CDR3 sequence (DNA): TGTGCCAGCACCTCGACCGGGGCCGCCTACGAGCAGTACTTC.